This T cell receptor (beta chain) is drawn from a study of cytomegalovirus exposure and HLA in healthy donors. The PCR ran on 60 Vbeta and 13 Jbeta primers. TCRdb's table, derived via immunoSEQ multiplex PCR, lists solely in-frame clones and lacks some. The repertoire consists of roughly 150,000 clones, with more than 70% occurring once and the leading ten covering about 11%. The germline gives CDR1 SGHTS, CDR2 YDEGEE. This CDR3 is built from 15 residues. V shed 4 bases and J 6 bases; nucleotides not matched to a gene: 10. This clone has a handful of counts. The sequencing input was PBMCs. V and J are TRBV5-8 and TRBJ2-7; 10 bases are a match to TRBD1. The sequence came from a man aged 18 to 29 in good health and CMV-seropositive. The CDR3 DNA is TGTGCCAGCAGCCTAACCGGGACAGGGGCCCGCGAGCAGTACTTC. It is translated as CASSLTGTGAREQYF.